Below, 20 T cell receptor beta chains from the same sample are listed, as sequenced in a study of T cells in tuberculosis. Specified time point: new active TB diagnosis, blood taken before or within 7 days of starting treatment. Only in-frame clones appear in the TCRdb table, and some are missing; sequencing was by immunoSEQ multiplex PCR. Of about 34,000 clones in the sample, 80% to 95% are singletons; the top ten hold about 10%. The sample here was PBMCs, taken at tuberculosis diagnosis. The source of these receptors is an adult with tuberculosis.

The rearrangement links TRBV28 to TRBJ2-5, with 8 bases identical to TRBD2. V dropped 3 bases and J dropped 4; count of bases not matched to a gene: 4. This CDR3 is 14 amino acids long. Germline assignment: CDR1 MDHEN and CDR2 SYDVKM. CDR3 sequence reads: CASSLAGGRETQYF. The DNA for the CDR3 is TGTGCCAGCAGTTTGGCGGGAGGTCGAGAGACCCAGTACTTC. Full variable domain (missing parts from reference TRBV28 and TRBJ2-5): DVKVTQSSRYLVKRTGEKVFLECVQDMDHENMFWYRQDPGLGLRLIYFSYDVKMKEKGDIPEGYSVSREKKERFSLILESASTNQTSMYLCASSLAGGRETQYFGPGTRLLVL.

The rearrangement uses TRBV19 and TRBJ1-4; no clear D gene. The germline V gene encodes CDR1 LNHDA and CDR2 SQIVND (reference sequence). This CDR3 contains 13 residues. Trimming cost V 3 bases and J 0 bases, with 2 bases left between them. In nucleotides, the CDR3 is TGTGCCAGTAGTATCTCAACTAATGAAAAACTGTTTTTT. It yields the protein CASSISTNEKLFF.

The CDR3 reads CASSLDRGFTDTQYF. DNA of the CDR3: TGCGCCAGCAGCTTGGACAGGGGTTTCACAGATACGCAGTATTTT. V usage is TRBV5-1 and J usage is TRBJ2-3; 7 bases line up with TRBD1. CDR1 is SGHRS and CDR2 is YFSETQ in the germline V gene. The CDR3 length is 15 residues. V trimming: 0 bases; J trimming: 2 bases; junction bases outside the gene matches: 3.

The chain employs TRBV19 and TRBJ1-5; unclear D gene. This CDR3 has 14 residues. V was pared by 3 bases and J by 7 bases, with 13 bases between. In germline, CDR1 is LNHDA, CDR2 SQIVND (reference sequence). The CDR3 region is CASSIGPGKQPQHF. CDR3 in DNA: TGTGCCAGTAGTATTGGCCCCGGGAAACAGCCCCAGCATTTT.

V and J are TRBV5-6 and TRBJ2-7; D possibly corresponds to TRBD2 (5 bases). CDR1 is SGHDT and CDR2 is YYEEEE in the germline V gene. The CDR3 covers 15 residues. V lost 2 bases, J lost 2 bases, and 14 bases lay in between. The CDR3 DNA is TGTGCCAGCAGCTTCCCCGGGGTTGGGCCCTACGAGCAGTACTTC. Its protein product is CASSFPGVGPYEQYF.

The rearrangement uses TRBV2 and TRBJ2-3; D not resolved. With 5 bases removed from V and 6 bases from J, the gap between germline ends came to 6 bases. Germline CDR1 reads SNHLY; CDR2 reads FYNNEI. This CDR3 has 11 amino acids. In DNA, the CDR3 is TGTGCCAGCAGTTTCGCGGATACGCAGTATTTT. Translation gives CASSFADTQYF.

The rearrangement joins TRBV6-1 to TRBJ1-1; D gene unclear. Per the germline V gene, CDR1 is MNHNS and CDR2 is SASEGT. V was cut by 8 bases and J by 1 base, with 11 bases left in between. The CDR3 totals 13 residues. CDR3 amino acids: CASGGSKNTEAFF. The CDR3 region has the DNA TGTGCCAGCGGAGGGTCAAAGAACACTGAAGCTTTCTTT.

This chain links TRBV7-9 with TRBJ1-1, with D perhaps matching TRBD1 (5 bases). Germline-derived CDR1 and CDR2 are SEHNR and FQNEAQ (reference sequence). This CDR3 is built from 15 residues. V lost 0 bases and J lost 0, with 8 bases in between. CDR3 in amino acids: CASSLAGVVNTEAFF. The CDR3 nucleotides are TGTGCCAGCAGCTTAGCAGGGGTGGTGAACACTGAAGCTTTCTTT. Full variable domain (rest looked up from reference TRBV7-9 and TRBJ1-1): DTGVSQNPRHKITKRGQNVTFRCDPISEHNRLYWYRQTLGQGPEFLTYFQNEAQLEKSRLLSDRFSAERPKGSFSTLEIQRTEQGDSAMYLCASSLAGVVNTEAFFGQGTRLTVV.

J is TRBJ2-2 and V is TRBV30, with 9 bases lining up with TRBD2. The germline CDR1 and CDR2 sequences are GTSNPN and SVGIG (reference sequence). Germline trimming cut 3 bases from V and 2 bases from J; bases unmatched to any gene: 4. The CDR3 covers 15 residues. CDR3 in DNA: TGTGCCTGGAGCCCGGGACTAGCAAACACCGGGGAGCTGTTTTTT. Translating gives CAWSPGLANTGELFF.

This chain uses TRBV23-1 with TRBJ2-2; 9 positions match TRBD1. TRBV23-1 is an ORF, and what it does is uncertain. V lost 5 bases and J lost 8; bases outside the gene matches: 21. CDR3 size: 19 residues. CDR3 protein: CASSKWPDRRTGVSGELFF. For the CDR3, the DNA is TGCGCCAGCAGTAAATGGCCAGATCGGAGGACAGGGGTATCGGGGGAGCTGTTTTTT.

This chain joins TRBV7-8 and TRBJ2-1; 13 bases align to TRBD2. This CDR3 region has 16 residues. V dropped 1 base and J dropped 8; count of bases not matched to a gene: 5. Per the germline V gene, CDR1 is SGHVS and CDR2 is FQNEAQ. CDR3 sequence reads: CASSLELAGGPDEQFF. CDR3 nucleotides: TGTGCCAGCAGCTTAGAACTAGCGGGGGGGCCTGATGAGCAGTTCTTC.

CDR3 sequence (DNA): TGCGCCAGCAGCCCCCTTCCCACCGGGGAGCTGTTTTTT. Amino acids: CASSPLPTGELFF. The V and J genes are TRBV4-1 and TRBJ2-2; unclear D gene. The CDR3 consists of 13 residues. Germline values: CDR1 MGHRA, CDR2 YSYEKL. With 4 bases removed from V and 4 bases from J, the gap between germline ends came to 7 bases.

The chain has TRBV27 and TRBJ1-2; TRBD1 agrees at 7 bases. The germline CDR1 and CDR2 sequences are MNHEY and SMNVEV (reference sequence). The ends lost 5 bases at V and 6 bases at J; junction bases unmatched: 6. The CDR3 has 13 amino acids. The CDR3, as DNA: TGTGCCAGCAGTACTACAGGGGCTCATGGCTACACCTTC. This encodes CASSTTGAHGYTF.

CDR3 protein: CASSHPIETSGRGGTDTQYF. The CDR3 coding sequence is TGCGCCAGCAGCCACCCCATAGAGACTAGCGGGAGAGGAGGCACAGATACGCAGTATTTT. The chain uses TRBV4-1 and TRBJ2-3; the match to TRBD2 covers 12 bases. This CDR3 is 20 amino acids long. The junction had 14 bases not matched to a gene; V was cut back by 3 bases and J by 1 base. Germline CDR1 is MGHRA and CDR2 is YSYEKL.

The CDR3 loop reads CASSALTIPQETQYF. In DNA, the CDR3 is TGTGCCAGCAGTGCCTTAACTATCCCTCAAGAGACCCAGTACTTC. This chain connects TRBV6-1 to TRBJ2-5; no firm D call. V was pared by 4 bases and J by 2 bases, with 14 bases between. This CDR3 has 15 amino acids. CDR1 and CDR2 (germline): MNHNS, SASEGT.

The V call is TRBV5-6, the J call TRBJ1-1; D is undetermined. From germline, CDR1 is SGHDT and CDR2 YYEEEE. The CDR3 has 17 amino acids. The V gene lost 4 bases and the J gene lost 0 bases, with 19 bases spanning the gap. CDR3 amino acids: CASSGRFQKTLNTEAFF. The CDR3 DNA is TGTGCCAGCAGCGGGAGGTTCCAAAAGACGTTGAACACTGAAGCTTTCTTT. Full variable domain (outside the CDR3, taken from reference TRBV5-6 and TRBJ1-1): DAGVTQSPTHLIKTRGQQVTLRCSPKSGHDTVSWYQQALGQGPQFIFQYYEEEERQRGNFPDRFSGHQFPNYSSELNVNALLLGDSALYLCASSGRFQKTLNTEAFFGQGTRLTVV.

This chain joins TRBV7-8 and TRBJ1-4; D gene ambiguous. Germline V lookup: CDR1 SGHVS, CDR2 FQNEAQ. Trimming took 0 bases from V and 10 from J, leaving 9 bases between them. This CDR3 has 13 residues. CDR3 sequence (DNA): TGTGCCAGCAGCTTAGCGGAACTAGGAAAACTGTTTTTT. This sequence encodes CASSLAELGKLFF.

Notes on this clone: No DNA is shown, since the ends of the CDR3 on it are uncertain; the CDR3 is the one TCRdb lists. The J gene is TRBJ1-1, the V gene TRBV6-5. The germline CDR1 and CDR2 sequences are MNHEY and SVGAGI. The CDR3 has 11 amino acids, counting both end residues. CDR3 loop: CASSTSAGAFF.

The chain links TRBV7-2 to TRBJ2-7; 11 bases line up with TRBD1. Germline V lookup: CDR1 SGHTA, CDR2 FQGNSA. The junction had 4 bases not matched to a gene; V was cut back by 5 bases and J by 1 base. There are 15 residues in the CDR3. This CDR3 reads CASSPGTGGSYEQYF. The DNA of the CDR3 is TGTGCCAGCAGCCCCGGGACAGGGGGTTCCTACGAGCAGTACTTC.

This clone has a single count. V gene TRBV28 combines with J gene TRBJ2-7, with D unresolved. Between the trimmed V and J ends, which lost 5 bases and 6 bases, there was a span of 17 bases. The CDR3 sequence is 14 residues long. The germline CDR1 and CDR2 sequences are MDHEN and SYDVKM. This CDR3 is CASSPSEVISEQYF. As DNA, the CDR3 is TGTGCCAGCAGTCCCTCAGAGGTGATTTCCGAGCAGTACTTC. Full variable domain (outside the CDR3, taken from reference TRBV28 and TRBJ2-7): DVKVTQSSRYLVKRTGEKVFLECVQDMDHENMFWYRQDPGLGLRLIYFSYDVKMKEKGDIPEGYSVSREKKERFSLILESASTNQTSMYLCASSPSEVISEQYFGPGTRLTVT.